Sequencing of this T cell receptor beta chain was carried out in a study of spatial heterogeneity in lung cancer. The time point denotes: sample taken at primary tumor resection. The cohort: 65 to 80 early-stage, untreated non-small cell lung cancer patients. The authors sequenced whole RNA from tumor, nontumor lung or frozen PBMC without sorting. TCRdb passed the 5' RACE reads through MiXCR, listing each CDR3 protein once. The sample lists over 25,000 distinct CDR3 sequences, approximately 7% occurring once. This clonotype appeared many times. What it binds is unknown. General study points: Tumoral mutation counts were tracked by counts of expanded intratumoral alpha and beta TCRs. Estimates put coverage of tumor T cells 7% to 8.5% for alpha and over 12% for beta chains. Nonsynonymous mutation counts, ubiquitous and regional, were tracked by the respective counts of ubiquitous and regional expanded TCRs.

CDR3 length: 14 amino acids. The germline V and J ends were trimmed by 3 bases and 2 bases, with 10 bases remaining between them. In germline, CDR1 is SGHVS, CDR2 FNYEAQ. The sample here was lung tumor tissue, taken at surgery. The rearrangement joins TRBV7-6 to TRBJ2-5; the D is unclear. This TCR derives from a male donor with early-stage non-small cell lung cancer. CDR3 amino acids: CASSLSSRQETQYF. The CDR3 nucleotides are TGTGCCAGCAGCTTGTCAAGCCGACAAGAGACCCAGTACTTC.